These 9 T cell receptor beta chains share one sample of origin, sequenced in a study of T cell repertoires in cytomegalovirus infection. These TCRs are of unknown antigen specificity. TCRdb fed the reads into MiXCR, producing one record per CDR3 protein. This sample has some 350,000 distinct CDR3 sequences, with 25% to 35% found just once. Here the sequenced sample was cultured PBMCs, taken from culture after CMV antigen stimulation. The receptor source for this set is a human donor in good health (CMV status not recorded). Some clones in this sample may be carry-over from other donors' samples.

Only a few counts were recorded for this clonotype. The rearrangement joins TRBV12-3 or TRBV12-4 to TRBJ1-1, with D possibly TRBD1 on 6 matching bases. V was shortened by 10 bases and J by 4 bases, with 19 bases between the two germline ends. The CDR3 is made up of 14 amino acids. The chain's CDR3 is CATSYIEGGTEAFF. The CDR3 DNA is TGTGCCACCTCCTATATTGAGGGGGGCACTGAAGCTTTCTTT.

This clonotype was found a few times. The chain links TRBV12-3 or TRBV12-4 to TRBJ1-5; TRBD1 is a possible D gene (5 bases). The CDR3 totals 15 residues. V was clipped by 7 bases and J by 0 bases, with 13 bases between them. The CDR3 loop is CASTPGGDSNQPQHF. The CDR3 DNA reads as TGTGCCAGCACCCCGGGGGGGGATAGCAATCAGCCCCAGCATTTT.

This chain joins TRBV10-3 and TRBJ2-7, with D possibly being TRBD1 or TRBD2 (7 bases each). CDR1 is ENHRY, CDR2 SYGVKD, per germline. With 10 bases removed from V and 6 bases from J, the gap between germline ends came to 19 bases. The CDR3 has 13 amino acids. CDR3 sequence: CATGGAGSAEQYF. CDR3 nucleotides: TGTGCCACAGGGGGGGCAGGTTCTGCCGAGCAGTACTTC.

The V and J genes are TRBV5-1 and TRBJ2-3; 10 bases align to TRBD2. There are 15 residues in the CDR3. Germline V gene lookup returns CDR1 SGHRS and CDR2 YFSETQ. The junction had 4 bases not matched to a gene; V was cut back by 4 bases and J by 2 bases. The CDR3: CASSTSGRVTDTQYF. The CDR3 DNA reads as TGCGCCAGCAGCACCAGCGGGAGGGTCACAGATACGCAGTATTTT.

The rearrangement joins TRBV7-2 to TRBJ1-5; D remains ambiguous. The germline V gene encodes CDR1 SGHTA and CDR2 FQGNSA. V was cut by 2 bases and J by 0 bases, with 5 bases left in between. This CDR3 spans 14 amino acids. The CDR3 nucleotides read TGTGCCAGCAGCTTACTCATTAGCAATCAGCCCCAGCATTTT. Residues: CASSLLISNQPQHF.

This clonotype was observed a handful of times. The chain is built from TRBV28 and TRBJ2-7, with TRBD2 matching over 11 bases. The junction had 13 bases not matched to a gene; V was cut back by 4 bases and J by 2 bases. Per the germline V gene, CDR1 is MDHEN and CDR2 is SYDVKM. The CDR3 length is 18 residues. This CDR3 reads CASSYPLSVAGGTYEQYF. DNA for the CDR3: TGTGCCAGCAGTTACCCCCTTTCCGTAGCGGGAGGGACCTACGAGCAGTACTTC.

CDR3 DNA sequence: TGTGCCAGCAGCTTAGTGGGGGGACAGGGGAACAATGAGCAGTTCTTC. Translated, it gives CASSLVGGQGNNEQFF. The chain is built from TRBV11-3 and TRBJ2-1; 10 nucleotides align to TRBD1. V gave up 1 base and J gave up 5 bases; unmatched junction bases: 5. The CDR3 contains 16 residues. Germline CDR1 reads SGHNT; CDR2 reads YENEEA.

This chain joins TRBV4-1 and TRBJ1-1; D unresolved. The V end was cut by 0 bases, the J end by 3 bases, with 8 bases between. Germline CDR1 is MGHRA and CDR2 is YSYEKL. This CDR3 is 14 amino acids long. For the CDR3, the DNA is TGCGCCAGCAGCCAAGATATCGAGTACACTGAAGCTTTCTTT. It is translated as CASSQDIEYTEAFF.

The chain has TRBV6-1 and TRBJ1-4, with D perhaps matching TRBD1 (5 bases). CDR1 and CDR2 from the germline V gene are MNHNS and SASEGT. V lost 5 bases to trimming and J lost 8 bases, with 12 bases between them. This CDR3 comprises 13 residues. CDR3 bases: TGTGCCAGCAGTCCGGGACCATTGGAAAAACTGTTTTTT. As protein: CASSPGPLEKLFF.